The 2 T cell receptor beta chains below were found in one sample sequenced in a study of T cell responses to AZD1222 COVID-19 vaccine. The assay was immunoSEQ multiplex PCR, and TCRdb's table has in-frame clones only and misses some. The sample has some 110,000 clones; around 88% are singletons. Sequenced material: peripheral blood, taken 28 days after the second AZD1222 dose. Every receptor here comes from an adult who received the AZD1222 COVID-19 vaccine.

The chain joins TRBV24-1 to TRBJ1-2; TRBD1 aligns across 10 bases. The CDR3 is 15 amino acids. The germline V gene has CDR1 KGHDR and CDR2 SFDVKD. V dropped 4 bases and J dropped 6; count of bases not matched to a gene: 7. CDR3 residues: CATSDPGQGIDGYTF. DNA of the CDR3: TGTGCCACCAGTGACCCGGGACAGGGGATAGATGGCTACACCTTC.

This chain connects TRBV6-5 to TRBJ1-3, with D perhaps TRBD1 (6 bases). Per germline, CDR1 MNHEY and CDR2 SVGAGI. The V end lost 4 bases, the J end lost 1 base, and 11 bases lay between the germline ends. CDR3 length: 15 residues. Here the CDR3 reads CASSSLTGSGNTIYF. CDR3 nucleotides: TGTGCCAGCAGTTCCCTGACAGGATCTGGAAACACCATATATTTT.